These 9 T cell receptor beta chains were sequenced from one sample in a study of blood T cell repertoires in COVID-19. Some clones are missing from TCRdb's copy, which holds only in-frame ones; the method was immunoSEQ multiplex PCR. The profile covers over 30,000 clones, with about 80% appearing a single time and around 38% taken by the ten largest. The sequencing sample was made of peripheral blood. These receptors all stem from a man older than 75 with active or convalescent COVID-19.

The V and J genes are TRBV5-6 and TRBJ2-5; D might be TRBD2 (6 bases). This CDR3 spans 15 amino acids. From germline, CDR1 is SGHDT and CDR2 YYEEEE. Trimming shortened V by 4 bases and J by 5 bases, and 18 bases separated the two germline ends. CDR3 DNA: TGTGCCAGCAGCACCCCCCGGGGGTGGATGGAGACCCAGTACTTC. This translates into CASSTPRGWMETQYF.

In regard to this clone: Its ends do not fully match the called genes, so a read error is possible. The chain carries TRBV11-2 and TRBJ2-5; no reliable D call. The CDR3 totals 15 residues. Germline CDR1 and CDR2: SGHAT and FQNNGV. The CDR3: CASGFPGLLLETQYF. The CDR3 DNA reads as TGTGCCAGCGGCTTCCCCGGTCTTCTTTTAGAGACCCAGTACTTC.

The V and J genes are TRBV7-9 and TRBJ1-4, with a tentative D call TRBD1 (5 bases). Germline values: CDR1 SEHNR, CDR2 FQNEAQ (reference sequence). Trimming pared 5 bases from V and 5 bases from J, leaving 15 bases between. The CDR3 is 15 amino acids. CDR3 in DNA: TGTGCCAGCAGCCCGCAGGGCTTAGGGAATGAAAAACTGTTTTTT. It translates to CASSPQGLGNEKLFF. Drawing the rest from reference TRBV7-9 and TRBJ1-4, the complete variable domain is DTGVSQNPRHKITKRGQNVTFRCDPISEHNRLYWYRQTLGQGPEFLTYFQNEAQLEKSRLLSDRFSAERPKGSFSTLEIQRTEQGDSAMYLCASSPQGLGNEKLFFGSGTQLSVL.

This rearrangement joins TRBV6-5 to TRBJ2-1; D not certain. The CDR3 length is 11 residues. V dropped 6 bases and J dropped 6 bases, with 6 bases sitting between them. Germline V gives CDR1 MNHEY, CDR2 SVGAGI. The DNA for the CDR3 is TGTGCCAGCAGCGACTTCAATGAGCAGTTCTTC. Translating it yields CASSDFNEQFF.

V usage is TRBV7-8 and J usage is TRBJ2-7; 13 bases align to TRBD2. CDR1 SGHVS and CDR2 FQNEAQ come from the germline V gene. The length of the CDR3 is 18 residues. V was pared by 5 bases and J by 4 bases, with 14 bases of the junction left unmatched. CDR3 amino acids: CASSQTSGGPQGDYEQYF. The CDR3 bases are TGTGCCAGCAGCCAGACTAGCGGGGGGCCCCAAGGAGATTACGAGCAGTACTTC.

The rearrangement links TRBV9 to TRBJ2-1; D is possibly TRBD2 (6 bases). V was trimmed by 0 bases and J by 4 bases, leaving 14 bases between them. The CDR3 totals 16 residues. Germline V lookup: CDR1 SGDLS, CDR2 YYNGEE. The CDR3 DNA sequence: TGTGCCAGCAGCGTAGACGGCGGGATCGGTTACAATGAGCAGTTCTTC. This sequence encodes CASSVDGGIGYNEQFF.

The J gene is TRBJ2-7, the V gene TRBV27, with TRBD2 identical over 10 bases. The CDR3 covers 13 residues. J was trimmed by 5 bases and V by 6 bases; bases with no gene match: 4. Germline CDR1 is MNHEY and CDR2 is SMNVEV (reference sequence). The CDR3 region has the DNA TGTGCCAGCAGCACTAGCGGGATTGACGAGCAGTACTTC. Its protein is CASSTSGIDEQYF.

The table lists this clone with a few counts. The CDR3 loop is CASSLTEKTEAFF. CDR3 in DNA: TGTGCCAGCAGCTTAACTGAGAAGACTGAAGCTTTCTTT. J is TRBJ1-1 and V is TRBV7-3; unclear D gene. Trimming took 0 bases from V and 5 from J, leaving 7 bases between them. Germline V CDR1 and CDR2: SGHTA, FQGTGA. The CDR3 covers 13 residues.

The gene calls are TRBV9 and TRBJ2-7; 7 bases line up with TRBD1. Unmatched junction bases numbered 1, after V lost 3 bases and J lost 4 bases. This CDR3 spans 12 amino acids. Germline loops: CDR1 SGDLS, CDR2 YYNGEE. CDR3 DNA sequence: TGTGCCAGCAGCGCGACAGGGTACGAGCAGTACTTC. Translated: CASSATGYEQYF.